These 7 T cell receptor beta chains came from one sample sequenced in a study of cytotoxic CD8 clonotypes in ibrutinib-treated CLL. The protocol was immunoSEQ multiplex PCR, while the TCRdb copy is restricted to in-frame clones and leaves out a portion. Of about 49,000 clones listed, around half are singletons. This sample comprised PBMCs, obtained after 12 months of ibrutinib treatment. The receptors come from a human donor with chronic lymphocytic leukemia.

The rearrangement links TRBV7-3 to TRBJ2-3, with 8 bases matching TRBD1. CDR3 length equals 16 residues. V was clipped by 1 base and J by 1 base; unmatched bases: 4. Germline loops: CDR1 SGHTA, CDR2 FQGTGA. The DNA of the CDR3 is TGTGCCAGCAGCTTAAAGAAGACAGGGGGCACAGATACGCAGTATTTT. Its protein is CASSLKKTGGTDTQYF.

The V gene is TRBV9, the J gene TRBJ2-2, with D uncertain. CDR1 is SGDLS and CDR2 is YYNGEE in the germline V gene. The CDR3 consists of 14 residues. With 0 bases removed from V and 6 bases from J, the gap between germline ends came to 9 bases. CDR3 in DNA: TGTGCCAGCAGCGTAGAAGTAGGGTCCGGGGAGCTGTTTTTT. Protein sequence: CASSVEVGSGELFF.

This clone is a singleton in its sample. The chain couples TRBV5-6 to TRBJ2-5, with 9 bases aligning to TRBD1. Germline V gives CDR1 SGHDT, CDR2 YYEEEE. V gave up 6 bases and J gave up 1 base; unmatched junction bases: 7. The CDR3 has 15 residues. The CDR3 here is CASILTGGPQETQYF. The CDR3 DNA follows: TGTGCCAGCATTCTGACAGGGGGGCCCCAAGAGACCCAGTACTTC.

This clone was counted only a few times. The rearrangement joins TRBV7-9 to TRBJ1-2, with unresolved D. The CDR3 totals 13 residues. Germline V CDR1 and CDR2: SEHNR, FQNEAQ (reference sequence). V was cut by 7 bases and J by 5 bases, with 14 bases left in between. The CDR3 sequence is CASILPGGYGYTF. CDR3 DNA sequence: TGTGCCAGCATTCTCCCGGGAGGGTATGGCTACACCTTC. Complete variable domain (other parts from reference TRBV7-9 and TRBJ1-2): DTGVSQNPRHKITKRGQNVTFRCDPISEHNRLYWYRQTLGQGPEFLTYFQNEAQLEKSRLLSDRFSAERPKGSFSTLEIQRTEQGDSAMYLCASILPGGYGYTFGSGTRLTVV.

The chain links TRBV28 to TRBJ2-7; either TRBD1 or TRBD2 may supply D (6 bases each). The CDR3 consists of 17 residues. The germline gives CDR1 MDHEN, CDR2 SYDVKM. The V gene lost 2 bases and the J gene lost 1 base, with 18 bases spanning the gap. The CDR3 reads CASSLNWGGTTSYEQYF. CDR3 nucleotide sequence: TGTGCCAGCAGTTTAAACTGGGGCGGGACAACATCCTACGAGCAGTACTTC.

This clone has just a few counts. CDR3 sequence (DNA): TGTGCCAGCAGTTACTCCATACTGACCGCTTTCTTT. Encoded protein: CASSYSILTAFF. This sequence joins TRBV6-6 and TRBJ1-1; D remains ambiguous. CDR1 and CDR2 from the germline V gene are MNHNY and SVGAGI (reference sequence). V was shortened by 0 bases and J by 11 bases, with 10 bases between the two germline ends. CDR3 length: 12 residues.

This clone was observed a handful of times. V and J are TRBV5-4 and TRBJ1-1; the match to TRBD1 covers 9 bases. The CDR3 has 13 residues. Losses at the gene ends were 3 bases for V and 4 bases for J; bases not matched to a gene: 1. In germline, CDR1 is SGHNT, CDR2 YYREEE (reference sequence). The CDR3 protein is CASSWDRATEAFF. In DNA, the CDR3 is TGTGCCAGCAGCTGGGACAGGGCCACTGAAGCTTTCTTT. The full variable domain, rest sourced from reference TRBV5-4 and TRBJ1-1, is ETGVTQSPTHLIKTRGQQVTLRCSSQSGHNTVSWYQQALGQGPQFIFQYYREEENGRGNFPPRFSGLQFPNYSSELNVNALELDDSALYLCASSWDRATEAFFGQGTRLTVV.